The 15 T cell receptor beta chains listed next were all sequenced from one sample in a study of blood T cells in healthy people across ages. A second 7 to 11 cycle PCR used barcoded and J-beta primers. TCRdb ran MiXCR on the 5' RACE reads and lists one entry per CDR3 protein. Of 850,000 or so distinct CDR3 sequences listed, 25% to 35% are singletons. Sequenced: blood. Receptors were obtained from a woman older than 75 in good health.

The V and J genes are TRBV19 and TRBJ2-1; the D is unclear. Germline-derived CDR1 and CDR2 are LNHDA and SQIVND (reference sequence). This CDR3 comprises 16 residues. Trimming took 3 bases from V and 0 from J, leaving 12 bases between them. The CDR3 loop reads CASSMEVWISYNEQFF. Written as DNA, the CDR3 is TGTGCCAGTAGTATGGAAGTTTGGATCTCCTACAATGAGCAGTTCTTC.

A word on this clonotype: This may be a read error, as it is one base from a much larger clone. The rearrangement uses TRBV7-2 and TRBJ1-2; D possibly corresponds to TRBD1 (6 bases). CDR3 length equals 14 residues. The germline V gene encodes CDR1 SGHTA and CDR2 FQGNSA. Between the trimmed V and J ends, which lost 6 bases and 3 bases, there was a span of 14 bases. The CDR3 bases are TGTGCCAGCAGTCGATACAGGGCCGACTATGGCTACACCTTC. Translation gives CASSRYRADYGYTF.

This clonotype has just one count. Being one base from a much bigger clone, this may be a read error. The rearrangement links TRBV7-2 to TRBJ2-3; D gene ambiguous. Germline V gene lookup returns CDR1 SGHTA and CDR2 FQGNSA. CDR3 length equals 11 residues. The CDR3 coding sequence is TGTGCCCGCAGCCCCTCGATTACGCAGTATTTT. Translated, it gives CARSPSITQYF.

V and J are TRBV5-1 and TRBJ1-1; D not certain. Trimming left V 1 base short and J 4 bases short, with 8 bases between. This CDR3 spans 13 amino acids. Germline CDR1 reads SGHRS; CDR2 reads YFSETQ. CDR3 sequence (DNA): TGCGCCAGCAGCTTGAAGCTAGGCACTGAAGCTTTCTTT. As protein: CASSLKLGTEAFF.

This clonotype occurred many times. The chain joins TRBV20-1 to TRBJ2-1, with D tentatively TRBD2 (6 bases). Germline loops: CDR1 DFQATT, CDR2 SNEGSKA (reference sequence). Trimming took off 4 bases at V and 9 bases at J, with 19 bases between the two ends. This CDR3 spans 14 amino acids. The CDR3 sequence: CSATRENYIGEQFF. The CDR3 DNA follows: TGCAGTGCTACTCGGGAGAACTACATTGGTGAGCAGTTCTTC.

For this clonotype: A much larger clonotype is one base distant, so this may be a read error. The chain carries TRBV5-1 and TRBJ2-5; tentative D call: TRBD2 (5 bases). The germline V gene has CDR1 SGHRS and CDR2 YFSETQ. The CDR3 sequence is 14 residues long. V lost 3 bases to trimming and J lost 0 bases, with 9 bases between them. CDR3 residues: CASSWGVDQETQYF. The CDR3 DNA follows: TGCGCCAGCAGCTGGGGAGTTGACCAAGAGACCCAGTACTTC. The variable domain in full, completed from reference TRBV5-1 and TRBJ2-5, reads KAGVTQTPRYLIKTRGQQVTLSCSPISGHRSVSWYQQTPGQGLQFLFEYFSETQRNKGNFPGRFSGRQFSNSRSEMNVSTLELGDSALYLCASSWGVDQETQYFGPGTRLLVL.

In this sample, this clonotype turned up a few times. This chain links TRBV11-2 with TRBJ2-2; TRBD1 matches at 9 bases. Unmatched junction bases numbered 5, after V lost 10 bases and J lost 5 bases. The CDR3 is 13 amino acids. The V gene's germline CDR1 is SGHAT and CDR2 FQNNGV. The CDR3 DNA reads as TGTGCCACGGGACAGGGACTGACCGGGGAGCTGTTTTTT. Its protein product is CATGQGLTGELFF.

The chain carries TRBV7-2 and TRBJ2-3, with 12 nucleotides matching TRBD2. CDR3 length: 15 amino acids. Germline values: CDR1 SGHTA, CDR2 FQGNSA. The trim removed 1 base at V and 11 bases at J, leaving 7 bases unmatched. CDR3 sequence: CASSLGTSGTAKQYF. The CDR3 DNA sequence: TGTGCCAGCAGCTTAGGGACTAGCGGGACTGCAAAGCAGTATTTT. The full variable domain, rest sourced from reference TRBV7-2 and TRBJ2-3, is GAGVSQSPSNKVTEKGKDVELRCDPISGHTALYWYRQSLGQGLEFLIYFQGNSAPDKSGLPSDRFSAERTGGSVSTLTIQRTQQEDSAVYLCASSLGTSGTAKQYFGPGTRLTVL.

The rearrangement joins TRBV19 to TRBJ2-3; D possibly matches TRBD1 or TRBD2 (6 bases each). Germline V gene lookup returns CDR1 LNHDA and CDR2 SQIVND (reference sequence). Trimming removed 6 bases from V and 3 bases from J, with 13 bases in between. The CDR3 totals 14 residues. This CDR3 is CASSSGAPTDTQYF. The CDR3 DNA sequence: TGTGCCAGTAGCTCGGGGGCGCCGACAGATACGCAGTATTTT. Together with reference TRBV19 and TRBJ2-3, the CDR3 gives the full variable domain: DGGITQSPKYLFRKEGQNVTLSCEQNLNHDAMYWYRQDPGQGLRLIYYSQIVNDFQKGDIAEGYSVSREKKESFPLTVTSAQKNPTAFYLCASSSGAPTDTQYFGPGTRLTVL.

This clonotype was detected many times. CDR3 nucleotide sequence: TGCAGTGCTAGGATCAGCTCTAACTATGGCTACACCTTC. This encodes CSARISSNYGYTF. The V call is TRBV20-1, the J call TRBJ1-2; no definite D call. Germline assignment: CDR1 DFQATT and CDR2 SNEGSKA (reference sequence). Trimming removed 3 bases at V and 0 bases at J, with 8 bases between. The CDR3 totals 13 residues.

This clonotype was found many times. Here the CDR3 DNA reads TGTGCCAGTAGCCCCCACGAACCCAAAAACATTCAGTACTTC. It specifies CASSPHEPKNIQYF. The chain recombines TRBV19 with TRBJ2-4; no firm D call. The CDR3 is made up of 14 amino acids. The V end lost 6 bases, the J end lost 2 bases, and 11 bases lay between the germline ends. CDR1 is LNHDA, CDR2 SQIVND, per germline (reference sequence).

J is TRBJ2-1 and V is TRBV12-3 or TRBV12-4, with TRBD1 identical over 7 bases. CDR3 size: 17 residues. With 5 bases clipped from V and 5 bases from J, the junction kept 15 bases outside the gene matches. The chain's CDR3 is CASSAHRGRRNHNEQFF. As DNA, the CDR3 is TGTGCCAGCAGTGCCCACAGGGGCAGGAGGAATCACAATGAGCAGTTCTTC.

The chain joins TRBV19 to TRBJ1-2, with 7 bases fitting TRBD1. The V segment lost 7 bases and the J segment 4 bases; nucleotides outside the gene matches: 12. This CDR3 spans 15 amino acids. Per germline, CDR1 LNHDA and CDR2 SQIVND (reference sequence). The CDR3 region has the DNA TGTGCCAGTACGCCACAGGGGACGGTCACCTATGGCTACACCTTC. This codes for CASTPQGTVTYGYTF.

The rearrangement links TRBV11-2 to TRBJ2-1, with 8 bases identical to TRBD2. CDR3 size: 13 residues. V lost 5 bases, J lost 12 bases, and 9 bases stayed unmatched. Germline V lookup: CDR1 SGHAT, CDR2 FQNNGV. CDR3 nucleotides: TGTGCCAGCAGCGAAGCGCCCGGGGGGGGGCAGTTCTTC. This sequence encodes CASSEAPGGGQFF.

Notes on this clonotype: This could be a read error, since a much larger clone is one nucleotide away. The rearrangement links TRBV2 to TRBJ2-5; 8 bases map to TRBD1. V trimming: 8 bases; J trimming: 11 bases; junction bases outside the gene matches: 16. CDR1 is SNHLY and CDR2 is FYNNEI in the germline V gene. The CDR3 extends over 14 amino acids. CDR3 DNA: TGTGCCAGCCTTGGACAGGGAATTGGGAATGAGCAGTACTTC. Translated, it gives CASLGQGIGNEQYF.